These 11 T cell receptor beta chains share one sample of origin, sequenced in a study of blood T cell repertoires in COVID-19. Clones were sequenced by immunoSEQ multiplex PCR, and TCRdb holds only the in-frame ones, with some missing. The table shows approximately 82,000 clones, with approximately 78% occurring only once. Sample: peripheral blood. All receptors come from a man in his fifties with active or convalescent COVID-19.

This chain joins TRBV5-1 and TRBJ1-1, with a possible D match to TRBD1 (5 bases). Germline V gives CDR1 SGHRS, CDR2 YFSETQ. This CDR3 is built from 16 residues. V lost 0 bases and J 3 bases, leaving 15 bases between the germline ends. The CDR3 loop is CASSLGVGGVDTEAFF. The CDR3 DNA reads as TGCGCCAGCAGCTTGGGGGTAGGAGGGGTCGACACTGAAGCTTTCTTT.

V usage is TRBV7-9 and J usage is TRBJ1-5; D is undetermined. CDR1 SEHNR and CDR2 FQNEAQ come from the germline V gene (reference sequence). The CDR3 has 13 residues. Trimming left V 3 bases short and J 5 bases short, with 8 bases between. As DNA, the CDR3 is TGTGCCAGCAGCTTGGAGTCCTATCAGCCCCAGCATTTT. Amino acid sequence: CASSLESYQPQHF.

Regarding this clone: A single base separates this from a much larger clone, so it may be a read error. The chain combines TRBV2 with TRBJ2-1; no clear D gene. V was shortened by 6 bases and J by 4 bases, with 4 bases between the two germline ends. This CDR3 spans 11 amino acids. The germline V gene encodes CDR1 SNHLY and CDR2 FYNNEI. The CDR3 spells CASSPYNEQFF. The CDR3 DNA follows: TGTGCCAGCAGCCCATACAATGAGCAGTTCTTC.

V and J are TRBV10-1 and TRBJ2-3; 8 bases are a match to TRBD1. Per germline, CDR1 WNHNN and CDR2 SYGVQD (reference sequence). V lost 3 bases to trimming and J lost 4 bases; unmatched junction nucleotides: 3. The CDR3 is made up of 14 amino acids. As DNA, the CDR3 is TGCGCCAGCAGTGACGGACAGGGTCCAGATACGCAGTATTTT. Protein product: CASSDGQGPDTQYF.

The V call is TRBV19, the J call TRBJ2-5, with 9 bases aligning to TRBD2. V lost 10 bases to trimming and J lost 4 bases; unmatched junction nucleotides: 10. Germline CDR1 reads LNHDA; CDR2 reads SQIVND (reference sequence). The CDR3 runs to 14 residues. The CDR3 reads CATGPAGGPETQYF. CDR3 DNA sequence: TGTGCCACCGGGCCAGCGGGGGGCCCAGAGACCCAGTACTTC. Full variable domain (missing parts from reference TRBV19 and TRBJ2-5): DGGITQSPKYLFRKEGQNVTLSCEQNLNHDAMYWYRQDPGQGLRLIYYSQIVNDFQKGDIAEGYSVSREKKESFPLTVTSAQKNPTAFYLCATGPAGGPETQYFGPGTRLLVL.

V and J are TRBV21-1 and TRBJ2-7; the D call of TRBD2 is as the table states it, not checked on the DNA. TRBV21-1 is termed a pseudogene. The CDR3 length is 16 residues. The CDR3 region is CASTPSGFTPASEQYV. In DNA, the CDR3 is TGTGCCAGCACCCCATCGGGATTTACACCTGCCTCCGAGCAGTACGTC.

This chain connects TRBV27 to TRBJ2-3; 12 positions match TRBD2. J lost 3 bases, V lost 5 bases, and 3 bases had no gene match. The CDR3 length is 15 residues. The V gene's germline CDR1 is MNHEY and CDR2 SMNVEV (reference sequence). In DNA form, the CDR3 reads TGTGCCAGCAGTCCCGGACTAGCGGGGACAGATACGCAGTATTTT. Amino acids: CASSPGLAGTDTQYF.

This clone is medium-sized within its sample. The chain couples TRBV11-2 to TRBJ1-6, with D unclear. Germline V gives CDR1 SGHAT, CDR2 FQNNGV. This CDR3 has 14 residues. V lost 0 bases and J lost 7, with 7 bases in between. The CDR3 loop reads CASSLDPGNSPLHF. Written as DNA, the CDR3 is TGTGCCAGCAGCTTAGATCCTGGCAATTCACCCCTCCACTTT.

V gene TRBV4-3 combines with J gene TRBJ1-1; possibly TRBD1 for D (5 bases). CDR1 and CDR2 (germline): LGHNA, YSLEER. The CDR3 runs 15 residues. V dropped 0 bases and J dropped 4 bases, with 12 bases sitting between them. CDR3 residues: CASSQDSLGGTEAFF. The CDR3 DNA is TGCGCCAGCAGCCAAGACTCGCTGGGGGGCACTGAAGCTTTCTTT.

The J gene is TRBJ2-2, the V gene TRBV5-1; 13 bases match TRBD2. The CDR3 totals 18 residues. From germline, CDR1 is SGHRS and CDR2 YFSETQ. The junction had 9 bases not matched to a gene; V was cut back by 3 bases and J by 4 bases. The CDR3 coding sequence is TGCGCCAGCAGCTCCTCCAGGACTAGCGGGGGCCCCACCGGGGAGCTGTTTTTT. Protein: CASSSSRTSGGPTGELFF.

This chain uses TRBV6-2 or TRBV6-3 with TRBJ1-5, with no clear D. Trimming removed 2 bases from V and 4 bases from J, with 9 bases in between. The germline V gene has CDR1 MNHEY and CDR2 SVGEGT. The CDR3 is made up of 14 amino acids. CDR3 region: CASSYAVYNQPQHF. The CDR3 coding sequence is TGTGCCAGCAGTTACGCGGTCTATAATCAGCCCCAGCATTTT.